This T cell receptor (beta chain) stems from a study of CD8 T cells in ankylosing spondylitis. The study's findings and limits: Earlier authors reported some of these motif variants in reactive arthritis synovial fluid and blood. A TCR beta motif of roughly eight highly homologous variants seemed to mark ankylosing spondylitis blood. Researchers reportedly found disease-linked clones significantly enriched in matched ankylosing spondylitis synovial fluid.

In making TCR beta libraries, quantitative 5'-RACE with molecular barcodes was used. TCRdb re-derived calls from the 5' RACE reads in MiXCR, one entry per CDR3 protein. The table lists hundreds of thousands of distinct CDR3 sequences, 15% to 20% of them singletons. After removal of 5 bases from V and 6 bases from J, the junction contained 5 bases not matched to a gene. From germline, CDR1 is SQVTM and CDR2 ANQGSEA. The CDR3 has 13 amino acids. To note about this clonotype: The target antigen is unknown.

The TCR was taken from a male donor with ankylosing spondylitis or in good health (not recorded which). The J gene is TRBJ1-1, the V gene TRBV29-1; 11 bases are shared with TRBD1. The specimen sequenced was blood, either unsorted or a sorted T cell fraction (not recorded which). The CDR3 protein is CSVTRDRGSEAFF. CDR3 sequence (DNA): TGCAGCGTTACCCGGGACAGGGGGTCTGAAGCTTTCTTT.